The 5 T cell receptor beta chains in this list originate from one sample, sequenced in a study of cytomegalovirus exposure and HLA in healthy donors. PCR employed 60 Vbeta and 13 Jbeta primers. Measured with immunoSEQ multiplex PCR; TCRdb has only the in-frame clones, and not every one. Of about 160,000 clones listed, 87% are singletons. Sequenced material: PBMCs. The receptors originated from a woman aged 25 to 39 in good health and CMV-seronegative.

In this sample, this clone turned up once. The chain has TRBV27 and TRBJ1-1; D not resolved. The V and J ends lost 3 bases and 6 bases respectively, with 17 bases between them. Germline CDR1 MNHEY, CDR2 SMNVEV (reference sequence). The CDR3 has 15 amino acids. CDR3 nucleotides: TGTGCCAGCAGTTTGAGGAGTCTCAATCACGCTGAAGCTTTCTTT. Translating it yields CASSLRSLNHAEAFF.

This clone was picked up a small number of times. CDR3 amino acids: CASSETSGPYEQYF. CDR3 DNA sequence: TGCGCCAGCAGTGAGACTAGCGGACCCTACGAGCAGTACTTC. J is TRBJ2-7 and V is TRBV10-1, with 8 bases aligning to TRBD2. The CDR3 covers 14 residues. Germline V gene data show CDR1 as WNHNN and CDR2 as SYGVQD (reference sequence). V shed 2 bases and J 2 bases; nucleotides not matched to a gene: 2.

V gene TRBV10-3 combines with J gene TRBJ2-7, with 15 bases identical to TRBD2. J lost 7 bases, V lost 7 bases, and 2 bases had no gene match. Germline loops: CDR1 ENHRY, CDR2 SYGVKD. The CDR3 extends over 13 amino acids. This chain's CDR3 is CAIKGLAGGEQYF. The CDR3 DNA follows: TGTGCCATCAAGGGACTAGCGGGGGGAGAGCAGTACTTC.

The CDR3 loop reads CASSSLRAGGTSAGGEQYF. CDR3 nucleotides: TGTGCCAGCAGCTCCCTCCGGGCCGGCGGAACTAGCGCCGGCGGGGAGCAGTACTTC. The chain is built from TRBV7-9 and TRBJ2-7; 7 positions match TRBD2. CDR1 is SEHNR, CDR2 FQNEAQ, per germline (reference sequence). J was trimmed by 7 bases and V by 4 bases; bases with no gene match: 25. CDR3 length equals 19 residues.

V gene TRBV29-1 combines with J gene TRBJ2-7, with 9 positions matching TRBD1. CDR3 size: 13 residues. After removal of 4 bases from V and 1 base from J, the junction contained 2 bases not matched to a gene. Germline V gene sequence: CDR1 SQVTM, CDR2 ANQGSEA. The CDR3 DNA reads TGCAGCGTTGTAGGACAGGGGTCCTACGAGCAGTACTTC. Its protein product is CSVVGQGSYEQYF.